A selection of T cell receptor beta chains follows, all from one sample in a study of shared clonotypes between healthy human individuals. Repertoires were generated with immunoSEQ multiplex PCR, while TCRdb's copy carries only in-frame clones and drops some. Of about 2.2 million clones in the sample, 93% were seen once. The sequenced material came from naive CD8+ T cells from PBMCs. These receptors were taken from a man younger than 35 in good health. Some clones in this sample may be carry-over from other donors' samples. CDR3s leave out the opening cysteine and the closing phenylalanine or tryptophan.

length | J | V | CDR3
13 | TRBJ2-7 | TRBV7-9 | ASSRTLRDNNEQY
10 | TRBJ1-2 | TRBV29-1 | SVVTGPGGYT
15 | TRBJ2-3 | TRBV28 | ASSSILTELSTDTQY
15 | TRBJ2-1 | TRBV5-6 | ASSLRDRVGGYNEQF
13 | TRBJ2-5 | TRBV7-6 | ASSTRRALGETQY
12 | TRBJ2-7 | TRBV28 | ASSSGTGLNEQY
13 | TRBJ1-5 | TRBV28 | ASRGIGGSNQPQH
13 | TRBJ1-1 | TRBV7-9 | ASSLADREFPEAF
13 | TRBJ2-7 | TRBV18 | ASSPDVAGAYEQY
14 | TRBJ1-5 | TRBV6-6 | ASSYSISYSNQPQH
12 | TRBJ1-5 | TRBV7-9 | ASSLEDNNQPQH
13 | TRBJ2-1 | TRBV10-3 | AISESVDSSNEQF
14 | TRBJ2-4 | TRBV10-3 | AISESQNLAKNIQY
8 | TRBJ2-5 | TRBV29-1 | SVVKETQY
11 | TRBJ2-3 | TRBV10-2 | ASSEDRADTQY
9 | TRBJ1-2 | TRBV28 | ASSLGDGYT
12 | TRBJ2-1 | TRBV4-2 | ASSHGGEYNEQF
13 | TRBJ2-5 | TRBV11-2 | ASSSSGALWETQY
12 | TRBJ1-1 | TRBV9 | ASRQGLSNTEAF
13 | TRBJ2-1 | TRBV28 | ASILAGGSYNEQF
12 | TRBJ2-3 | TRBV27 | AKNSGRYLDTQY
13 | TRBJ1-5 | TRBV9 | ASSVTGSSNQPQH
12 | TRBJ1-1 | TRBV11-1 | ASSPEGANTEAF
12 | TRBJ2-7 | TRBV11-3 | ASSSDGSEYEQY
13 | TRBJ2-7 | TRBV4-2 | ASSQDGGTGSEQY
15 | TRBJ2-1 | TRBV5-1 | ASSDAGLADLYNEQF
14 | TRBJ2-1 | TRBV18 | ASSPRAGGPYNEQF
18 | TRBJ2-1 | TRBV10-3 | AISDSGTSGSGVSYNEQF
13 | TRBJ1-2 | TRBV27 | ASSLLPGAITGYT
14 | TRBJ2-3 | TRBV5-1 | ASTPSGWGVTDTQY
12 | TRBJ2-1 | TRBV27 | ASGSSGSYNEQF
13 | TRBJ2-3 | TRBV10-2 | ASRPDTGGVDTQY
14 | TRBJ2-7 | TRBV27 | ASSLVSGTGFYEQY
14 | TRBJ2-2 | TRBV11-2 | ASSLFKRDGTGELF
10 | TRBJ2-7 | TRBV6-5 | ASSPHGGEQY
14 | TRBJ1-3 | TRBV9 | ASSGRRDFSGNTIY
13 | TRBJ2-7 | TRBV4-1 | ASSQFSGSIYEQY
12 | TRBJ2-2 | TRBV27 | ASSAGANTGELF
11 | TRBJ2-2 | TRBV9 | ASSVGSGGELF
12 | TRBJ2-7 | TRBV7-9 | ASSLMASTYEQY
14 | TRBJ1-1 | TRBV10-3 | AISEPTASMNTEAF
14 | TRBJ1-4 | TRBV4-1 | ASSQVMGQRAEKLF
12 | TRBJ1-5 | TRBV30 | AWSAILSNQPQH
11 | TRBJ2-2 | TRBV9 | ASSLRRGGELF
11 | TRBJ2-7 | TRBV5-1 | ASSTGRAYEQY
13 | TRBJ2-7 | TRBV6-6 | ASSYYRDDPVGQY
13 | TRBJ1-2 | TRBV4-1 | ASSQLGTVNYGYT
11 | TRBJ2-7 | TRBV28 | ASSFAPGNEQY
13 | TRBJ1-5 | TRBV28 | ASSSWGVSNQPQH
12 | TRBJ2-5 | TRBV7-9 | ASSFGQYQETQY
13 | TRBJ2-5 | TRBV7-8 | ASSLAGDFRETQY
13 | TRBJ2-1 | TRBV11-3 | ASSLDPFPYNEQF
13 | TRBJ2-1 | TRBV27 | ASSLGAGGLIEQF
12 | TRBJ1-1 | TRBV30 | AWSGLVVDTEAF
13 | TRBJ2-7 | TRBV6-5 | ASSYSGSGMYEQY
12 | TRBJ1-1 | TRBV19 | ASSIGQGYTEAF
11 | TRBJ2-1 | TRBV27 | ASSLSPYNEQF